The 9 T cell receptor beta chains listed next were all sequenced from one sample in a study of blood T cell repertoires in COVID-19. Repertoires were generated with immunoSEQ multiplex PCR, while TCRdb's copy carries only in-frame clones and drops some. The table lists about 250,000 clones, roughly 88% of them singletons. The sequenced sample consisted of peripheral blood. The receptors come from a woman aged 25-40 years with COVID-19, enrolled during active disease.

J is TRBJ2-3 and V is TRBV24-1; 13 nucleotides match TRBD2. J was trimmed by 3 bases and V by 5 bases; bases with no gene match: 7. Germline V CDR1 and CDR2: KGHDR, SFDVKD. This CDR3 has 17 residues. In DNA form, the CDR3 reads TGTGCCACCAGTGGGCCCAAACTAGCGGGGGGGACAGATACGCAGTATTTT. This codes for CATSGPKLAGGTDTQYF.

The table lists this clone with a count of one. V gene TRBV19 combines with J gene TRBJ1-5; D gene unclear. The germline CDR1 and CDR2 sequences are LNHDA and SQIVND (reference sequence). This CDR3 is built from 15 residues. The V and J ends lost 5 bases and 5 bases respectively, with 16 bases between them. CDR3 DNA: TGTGCCAGTAGTTACGGGAATTCAGAATATCAGCCCCAGCATTTT. Translation: CASSYGNSEYQPQHF. The full variable domain, completed using reference TRBV19 and TRBJ1-5, is DGGITQSPKYLFRKEGQNVTLSCEQNLNHDAMYWYRQDPGQGLRLIYYSQIVNDFQKGDIAEGYSVSREKKESFPLTVTSAQKNPTAFYLCASSYGNSEYQPQHFGDGTRLSIL.

The rearrangement uses TRBV4-3 and TRBJ1-2; 9 bases line up with TRBD1. Unmatched junction bases numbered 4, after V lost 0 bases and J lost 2 bases. In germline, CDR1 is LGHNA, CDR2 YSLEER. CDR3 length: 16 residues. The chain's CDR3 is CASSQDLGTGNYGYTF. Here the CDR3 DNA reads TGCGCCAGCAGCCAAGATCTCGGGACAGGGAACTATGGCTACACCTTC.

In this sample, this clone turned up a few times. The chain uses TRBV6-5 and TRBJ1-6, with no clear D. This CDR3 is built from 12 residues. Germline CDR1 reads MNHEY; CDR2 reads SVGAGI. The V end lost 9 bases, the J end lost 9 bases, and 12 bases lay between the germline ends. CDR3 region: CASKRGGSPLHF. CDR3 in DNA: TGTGCCAGTAAACGGGGAGGTTCACCCCTCCACTTT.

V and J are TRBV11-3 and TRBJ2-7, with a tentative D call TRBD2 (6 bases). Germline V gene sequence: CDR1 SGHNT, CDR2 YENEEA. This CDR3 region has 13 residues. Trimming removed 3 bases from V and 4 bases from J, with 10 bases in between. In DNA, the CDR3 is TGTGCCAGCAGCTTCAGGAGGGCGTACGAGCAGTACGTC. As protein: CASSFRRAYEQYV.

The chain carries TRBV29-1 and TRBJ2-1, with 10 bases that match TRBD2. Germline V gene data show CDR1 as SQVTM and CDR2 as ANQGSEA. Unmatched junction bases numbered 4, after V lost 3 bases and J lost 8 bases. The CDR3 has 13 amino acids. In nucleotides, the CDR3 is TGCAGCGTTGAGGCTAGCGGGAGTGATGAGCAGTTCTTC. Translating gives CSVEASGSDEQFF.

The rearrangement joins TRBV12-5 to TRBJ2-2; TRBD1 is a possible D gene (6 bases). This CDR3 has 16 amino acids. Germline V lookup: CDR1 LGHNT, CDR2 FRNRAP. Trimming removed 4 bases from V and 2 bases from J, with 14 bases in between. This CDR3 is CASGSPSGTNTGELFF. As DNA, the CDR3 is TGTGCTAGTGGTTCCCCAAGTGGGACAAACACCGGGGAGCTGTTTTTT.

The chain employs TRBV5-5 and TRBJ2-3; TRBD2 agrees at 7 bases. Germline assignment: CDR1 SGHKS and CDR2 YYEKEE (reference sequence). Germline trimming cut 3 bases from V and 0 bases from J; bases unmatched to any gene: 10. This CDR3 is built from 17 residues. This CDR3 is CASSSPSLRGSTDTQYF. CDR3 in DNA: TGTGCCAGCAGCTCCCCTTCTTTGCGGGGGAGCACAGATACGCAGTATTTT. Combining the CDR3 with reference TRBV5-5 and TRBJ2-3 gives the whole variable domain DAGVTQSPTHLIKTRGQQVTLRCSPISGHKSVSWYQQVLGQGPQFIFQYYEKEERGRGNFPDRFSARQFPNYSSELNVNALLLGDSALYLCASSSPSLRGSTDTQYFGPGTRLTVL.

This sequence joins TRBV27 and TRBJ1-1; weak D call: TRBD1 (5 bases). Per germline, CDR1 MNHEY and CDR2 SMNVEV (reference sequence). V shed 7 bases and J shed 5 bases, with 17 bases lying between them. The CDR3 covers 14 residues. The CDR3 region is CASKPQGERTEAFF. The CDR3 DNA reads as TGTGCCAGCAAACCCCAGGGCGAGAGGACTGAAGCTTTCTTT.